These 4 T cell receptor beta chains were sequenced from one sample in a study of blood T cell repertoires in COVID-19. Libraries were prepared by immunoSEQ multiplex PCR; TCRdb keeps only in-frame clonotypes and omits some of them. The data show 400,000 to 450,000 clones, with about 87% seen just once and roughly 12% held by the top ten. Sequencing input: peripheral blood. These receptor sequences come from a woman in her fifties or sixties with COVID-19, enrolled during active disease.

The V gene is TRBV6-5, the J gene TRBJ1-2; no clear D gene. Germline V lookup: CDR1 MNHEY, CDR2 SVGAGI. V was pared by 5 bases and J by 3 bases, with 13 bases between. The CDR3 spans 14 residues. CDR3 amino acids: CASSPPGGHYGYTF. CDR3 DNA sequence: TGTGCCAGCAGTCCCCCCGGAGGTCACTATGGCTACACCTTC.

The genes are TRBV2 and TRBJ1-4, with no clear D. Germline V gene lookup returns CDR1 SNHLY and CDR2 FYNNEI. The V end was cut by 5 bases, the J end by 5 bases, with 12 bases between. This CDR3 is built from 14 residues. The CDR3 nucleotides are TGTGCCAGCAGTCCCGGGAACCCGAATGAAAAACTGTTTTTT. Its protein is CASSPGNPNEKLFF.

The chain links TRBV5-6 to TRBJ2-7; perhaps TRBD2 as D (5 bases). Germline V gives CDR1 SGHDT, CDR2 YYEEEE. V gave up 0 bases and J gave up 4 bases, with 8 bases separating them. The CDR3 spans 13 residues. CDR3 residues: CASSLEGGYEQYF. Written as DNA, the CDR3 is TGTGCCAGCAGCTTGGAAGGAGGATACGAGCAGTACTTC.

This clone appeared a single time. V and J are TRBV2 and TRBJ1-1; TRBD1 matches at 8 bases. Germline V lookup: CDR1 SNHLY, CDR2 FYNNEI. V lost 9 bases to trimming and J lost 5 bases; unmatched junction nucleotides: 8. The CDR3 has 13 residues. The CDR3 is CASIDRGETEAFF. DNA for the CDR3: TGTGCCAGTATCGACAGGGGTGAGACTGAAGCTTTCTTT.